This T cell receptor beta chain comes out of a study of shared clonotypes between healthy human individuals. The V and J ends lost 0 bases and 4 bases respectively, with 19 bases between them. CDR3 length: 17 amino acids. Germline loops: CDR1 SGHRS, CDR2 YFSETQ. A remark on this clone: Within the sample, other DNA sequences also encode this same CDR3.

Here immunoSEQ multiplex PCR was the method, and the copy in TCRdb shows in-frame clones only, minus some. The top ten hold 0.13% of the sample, which has about 2 million clones, approximately 95% seen once. This TCR derives from a man aged 18 to 35 in good health. Sequencing used naive CD4+ T cells sorted from blood. Subset defined: CD45RA+ positively selected. The chain couples TRBV5-1 to TRBJ1-1; the D gene is possibly TRBD1 (5 bases). Here the CDR3 DNA reads TGCGCCAGCAGCTTGGAGGGGCCGTCGAGCTTCGTCACTGAAGCTTTCTTT. This codes for CASSLEGPSSFVTEAFF.